Presented here are 10 T cell receptor beta chains from one specimen sequenced in a study of T cell clonotyping in hematopoietic cell transplantation. Some clones are missing from TCRdb's copy, which holds only in-frame ones; the method was immunoSEQ multiplex PCR. There are 15,000 to 20,000 clones in the sample; roughly 85% occur only once, and around 4.5% lies in the top ten. The source material was peripheral blood mononuclear cells. The receptors originated from a middle-aged woman in good health. Some clones in this sample may be carry-over from other donors' samples.

The rearrangement uses TRBV7-2 and TRBJ1-2; TRBD1 agrees at 7 bases. The CDR3 extends over 14 amino acids. Germline values: CDR1 SGHTA, CDR2 FQGNSA. J lost 2 bases, V lost 1 base, and 1 base had no gene match. CDR3 sequence: CASSLGQGNYGYTF. CDR3 bases: TGTGCCAGCAGCTTAGGACAGGGAAACTATGGCTACACCTTC.

The chain couples TRBV5-1 to TRBJ2-2; perhaps TRBD2 as D (5 bases). V was trimmed by 1 base and J by 7 bases, leaving 11 bases between them. Germline assignment: CDR1 SGHRS and CDR2 YFSETQ. The length of the CDR3 is 14 residues. The CDR3 spells CASSLLGVGGELFF. The CDR3 DNA follows: TGCGCCAGCAGCTTGTTGGGAGTAGGCGGGGAGCTGTTTTTT.

In DNA, the CDR3 is TGCAGCGTGCAAACAGGTGGAGATACGCAGTATTTT. This translates into CSVQTGGDTQYF. This sequence joins TRBV29-1 and TRBJ2-3; tentatively, D is TRBD1 (5 bases). This CDR3 comprises 12 residues. CDR1 and CDR2 from the germline V gene are SQVTM and ANQGSEA. Deletions cut 6 bases from V and 5 bases from J, with 12 bases between.

The V gene is TRBV13, the J gene TRBJ1-2, with D tentatively TRBD1 (5 bases). Germline V gives CDR1 PRHDT, CDR2 FYEKMQ (reference sequence). This CDR3 is built from 15 residues. V lost 4 bases and J 4 bases, leaving 16 bases between the germline ends. The CDR3 loop reads CASSSEGLPLYGYTF. In DNA form, the CDR3 reads TGTGCCAGCAGCTCAGAGGGGCTACCGCTCTATGGCTACACCTTC. Based on the CDR3 plus reference TRBV13 and TRBJ1-2, the full variable domain is AAGVIQSPRHLIKEKRETATLKCYPIPRHDTVYWYQQGPGQDPQFLISFYEKMQSDKGSIPDRFSAQQFSDYHSELNMSSLELGDSALYFCASSSEGLPLYGYTFGSGTRLTVV.

CDR3 coding DNA: TGCAGCGTCCCGGGACAGGGGAGCTACGAGCAGTACTTC. Amino acids: CSVPGQGSYEQYF. The rearrangement links TRBV29-1 to TRBJ2-7; 10 bases align to TRBD1. This CDR3 has 13 residues. Germline V gene lookup returns CDR1 SQVTM and CDR2 ANQGSEA. V lost 6 bases and J lost 3; bases outside the gene matches: 5.

Points on this clone: A read error may account for a junction end that differs from germline. V usage is TRBV28 and J usage is TRBJ2-7; D unclear. The CDR3 is made up of 18 amino acids. Germline CDR1 and CDR2: MDHEN and SYDVKM. DNA for the CDR3: TGTGCCACCAGTTCGTATCGTTCTAAGGGCACACAGAGCTACGAGCAGTACTTC. It specifies CATSSYRSKGTQSYEQYF.

CDR3 nucleotides: TGTGCCAGCAACTCCCGGGACGCAGGGGCCTACGAGCAGTACTTC. Translating it yields CASNSRDAGAYEQYF. The chain joins TRBV7-8 to TRBJ2-7; D perhaps matches TRBD1 (6 bases). The V gene's germline CDR1 is SGHVS and CDR2 FQNEAQ. Trimming cost V 7 bases and J 2 bases, with 18 bases left between them. This CDR3 is built from 15 residues.

This clone was picked up a small number of times. CDR3 in amino acids: CASSHDRGHTGELFF. As DNA, the CDR3 is TGTGCCAGCAGCCACGACAGGGGGCACACCGGGGAGCTGTTTTTT. This chain links TRBV7-9 with TRBJ2-2; the match to TRBD1 covers 10 bases. Trimming cost V 5 bases and J 3 bases; bases outside gene matches: 3. The CDR3 spans 15 residues. The germline gives CDR1 SEHNR, CDR2 FQNEAQ (reference sequence).

The chain carries TRBV6-5 and TRBJ1-5; D not certain. V gave up 3 bases and J gave up 3 bases, with 6 bases separating them. The CDR3 has 13 amino acids. Germline V gives CDR1 MNHEY, CDR2 SVGAGI. CDR3 DNA sequence: TGTGCCAGCAGTTATAGGGTCAATCAGCCCCAGCATTTT. It translates to CASSYRVNQPQHF.

The V and J genes are TRBV27 and TRBJ1-5; D possibly corresponds to TRBD1 (6 bases). The germline gives CDR1 MNHEY, CDR2 SMNVEV (reference sequence). Deletions cut 1 base from V and 7 bases from J, with 14 bases between. This CDR3 has 15 residues. The CDR3 DNA is TGTGCCAGCAGTTTATTCCCCTCGGACAGCCAGCCCCAGCATTTT. Encoded protein: CASSLFPSDSQPQHF.